This T cell receptor beta chain was profiled in a study of T cell responses to AZD1222 COVID-19 vaccine (dated by TCRdb to the early 2020s). The study in broad terms: Because spike-specific TCR depth and breadth did not differ between the two schedules, AZD1222 recipients who got a second dose at roughly 4 weeks were pooled with those who got a second dose at roughly 12 weeks. A total of just over 230 trial participants underwent TCR sequencing, of whom around 200 received two doses of AZD1222 and about 25 received two doses of the MenACWY control vaccine. Trial participants were enrolled into age subgroups of 18-55, 56-69 and 70-plus years, which contained around 140, 26 and 57 TCR-sequenced participants, respectively.

The meaning of the sample's time point label: baseline before first vaccination. Vaccinee samples were obtained from the UK trials COV001 and COV002, which included a single-blind randomized controlled phase 2/3 trial of AZD1222 (ChAdOx1 nCoV-19) in healthy adults. For TCRbeta chain sequencing, PBMC samples were collected from trial participants at day 0 and at day 28 after the second dose. Results and caveats for the whole study, not just this receptor: After two AZD1222 doses, spike-specific TCR breadth and depth were significantly higher than at day 0 and than in MenACWY recipients. Participants were mostly white British, with more females than males. The authors suggested clonal diversity may have been underestimated. In the small 56-69-year group, the increase in depth fell short of significance, most likely because of low power. Reportedly, close to half of the unique spike-specific TCRs recognized epitopes lying outside the regions that are mutated in the B.1.351 and B.1.1.7 variants. Because no day 14 peak-response samples were available, repertoires were characterized only after the peak T cell response. CD4 TCRs associated with the vaccine covered the entire spike protein, and the dominant responses were in regions 160-218 and 743-854. Only a handful of AZD1222 recipients were SARS-CoV-2 seropositive at baseline, limiting conclusions about previously exposed vaccinees.

Details on this clone: What this receptor recognizes is not known. Base quality data are lacking; no much larger clone is found one base away.

The CDR3, from cysteine to phenylalanine, totals 14 residues. CDR3 DNA only is kept here, 42 bases in frame from base 1. V is pared back by 3 bases and J by 3 bases, with 10 bases lying between the germline termini. CDR1 and CDR2 (MNHNS, SASEGT) derive from the germline V gene. The CDR3 regions of human TCRbeta chains were subjected to immunosequencing. For the original study's pipeline: Repertoire TCRs were matched against a reference library of SARS-CoV-2-specific TCRs generated with the MIRA antigen-specificity platform. Breadth was defined as the fraction of unique TCRs that were SARS-CoV-2-associated, and depth was defined as the fraction of total T cells that were SARS-CoV-2-associated. Using the MIRA data, each spike-specific TCR was assigned both to the spike region to which the TCR was reactive and to a CD4 or CD8 class. Log10-transformed breadth and depth values were compared by one-way ANOVA with Sidak's multiple comparisons tests. TCRdb took this table from immuneACCESS and kept in-frame rearrangements with V and J called. Such tables lack part of the clones; where checked against another copy, unresolved V genes explain under half of the gap, and the rest is unexplained. The V and J calls and the clone size are those of that table, but D and trimming were determined from the DNA. Here the sample has tens of thousands of clones; 70% to 90% occur a single time. Clones ranked in the top ten supply 3.9% of the sample.

This material consisted of peripheral blood, taken on day 0 of AZD1222 vaccination. The chain couples TRBV6-1 to TRBJ2-3; too little of a D gene remains to name it. This TCR was sampled from an adult in good health. CDR3 region: CASSEAATTDTQYF. The nucleotide sequence reads as follows: TGTGCCAGCAGTGAGGCCGCAACAACAGATACGCAGTATTTT.